Listed here are 28 T cell receptor beta chains from one sample, sequenced in a study of control samples from healthy donors and cancer patients. Libraries were prepared by immunoSEQ multiplex PCR; TCRdb keeps only in-frame clonotypes and omits some of them. Of around 76,000 clones in the sample, around 86% were seen once. Sequencing was performed on PBMCs. The source of these receptors is a woman in her forties or fifties with colorectal cancer.

The V and J genes are TRBV3-1 (or the pseudogene TRBV3-2) and TRBJ1-3; D unresolved. V dropped 3 bases and J dropped 0 bases, with 12 bases sitting between them. The length of the CDR3 is 16 residues. CDR1 LGHDT and CDR2 YNNKEL come from the germline V gene (reference sequence). The CDR3 DNA is TGTGCCAGCAGCCAGACCTATACTCACTCTGGAAACACCATATATTTT. Protein sequence: CASSQTYTHSGNTIYF.

J is TRBJ1-2 and V is TRBV5-4, with D unclear. The V and J ends lost 3 bases and 3 bases respectively, with 21 bases between them. The CDR3 runs 17 residues. From germline, CDR1 is SGHNT and CDR2 YYREEE (reference sequence). CDR3 sequence reads: CASSSSPLLPLHYGYTF. CDR3 nucleotide sequence: TGTGCCAGCAGCTCTTCCCCCCTCCTTCCACTGCACTATGGCTACACCTTC.

V and J are TRBV5-1 and TRBJ1-1; 10 bases fit TRBD1. Germline V gene data show CDR1 as SGHRS and CDR2 as YFSETQ. Unmatched junction bases numbered 8, after V lost 0 bases and J lost 6 bases. The CDR3 is 16 residues long. The CDR3 DNA reads TGCGCCAGCAGCTTGGGGGACAGGGGTATCGTCGCTGAAGCTTTCTTT. It yields the protein CASSLGDRGIVAEAFF.

The chain has TRBV14 and TRBJ2-3, with a possible D match to TRBD2 (7 bases). Germline V gene sequence: CDR1 SGHDN, CDR2 FVKESK. The CDR3 covers 15 residues. Trimming took off 0 bases at V and 4 bases at J, with 11 bases between the two ends. CDR3 region: CASSQDRGAADTQYF. The CDR3 DNA sequence: TGTGCCAGCAGCCAAGACCGGGGGGCGGCAGATACGCAGTATTTT.

The gene calls are TRBV27 and TRBJ2-1; D is ambiguous. From germline, CDR1 is MNHEY and CDR2 SMNVEV (reference sequence). Trimming took off 4 bases at V and 10 bases at J, with 8 bases between the two ends. The CDR3 loop spans 11 amino acids. CDR3 protein: CASSSFSEQFF. CDR3 nucleotides: TGTGCCAGCAGTTCCTTCTCGGAGCAGTTCTTC.

V and J are TRBV29-1 and TRBJ1-2, with 8 positions matching TRBD1. There are 14 residues in the CDR3. Germline values: CDR1 SQVTM, CDR2 ANQGSEA. The V gene end was trimmed by 6 bases and the J gene end by 4 bases; junction bases not matched to a gene: 10. CDR3 sequence reads: CSVTSGTGVYGYTF. The CDR3 coding sequence is TGCAGCGTCACTAGCGGGACAGGAGTCTATGGCTACACCTTC.

The chain uses TRBV19 and TRBJ1-1; D remains ambiguous. The CDR3 totals 15 residues. From germline, CDR1 is LNHDA and CDR2 SQIVND (reference sequence). Trimming removed 4 bases from V and 0 bases from J, with 12 bases in between. The CDR3 sequence is CASSKAGRMNTEAFF. The CDR3 DNA reads as TGTGCCAGTAGTAAGGCAGGTCGTATGAACACTGAAGCTTTCTTT.

This chain connects TRBV5-1 to TRBJ1-2, with TRBD1 matching 11 bases. Germline V CDR1 and CDR2: SGHRS, YFSETQ. V gave up 0 bases and J gave up 4 bases; unmatched junction bases: 14. CDR3 length: 19 residues. The CDR3: CASSLGIPGQGVPFYGYTF. CDR3 coding DNA: TGCGCCAGCAGCTTGGGAATCCCGGGACAGGGGGTCCCCTTCTATGGCTACACCTTC.

V gene TRBV2 combines with J gene TRBJ2-2; the match to TRBD2 covers 12 bases. CDR3 length: 15 residues. J was trimmed by 8 bases and V by 4 bases; bases with no gene match: 5. Germline values: CDR1 SNHLY, CDR2 FYNNEI. The DNA of the CDR3 is TGTGCCAGCAGTGTGACTAGCGGGGGAACAGGGGAGCTGTTTTTT. It translates to CASSVTSGGTGELFF.

The rearrangement joins TRBV28 to TRBJ1-5; weak D call: TRBD1 (5 bases). Germline assignment: CDR1 MDHEN and CDR2 SYDVKM. The CDR3 runs to 17 residues. V shed 5 bases and J shed 2 bases, with 19 bases lying between them. In nucleotides, the CDR3 is TGTGCCAGCAGTGTAATTTACCGGGGCGTCGGCAATCAGCCCCAGCATTTT. It codes for CASSVIYRGVGNQPQHF.

This clone is a singleton in its sample. The chain combines TRBV6-5 with TRBJ1-4; no clear D gene. Trimming took off 1 base at V and 4 bases at J, with 7 bases between the two ends. The CDR3 is made up of 14 amino acids. Germline-derived CDR1 and CDR2 are MNHEY and SVGAGI. As DNA, the CDR3 is TGTGCCAGCAGTTACTATAGTTTTAATGAAAAACTGTTTTTT. Protein sequence: CASSYYSFNEKLFF.

This chain connects TRBV4-3 to TRBJ1-6; D gene ambiguous. V lost 0 bases, J lost 9 bases, and 6 bases lay in between. This CDR3 spans 13 amino acids. Germline lookup yields CDR1 LGHNA and CDR2 YSLEER. The CDR3 DNA reads as TGCGCCAGCAGCCAAGAACGTGCTTCACCCCTCCACTTT. Encoded protein: CASSQERASPLHF.

The chain combines TRBV10-1 with TRBJ1-4; D remains unclear. Between the trimmed V and J ends, which lost 5 bases and 7 bases, there was a span of 11 bases. This CDR3 is built from 13 residues. Germline CDR1 WNHNN, CDR2 SYGVQD (reference sequence). The CDR3 protein is CASSPVEGEKLFF. The CDR3 DNA sequence: TGCGCCAGCAGTCCCGTGGAAGGTGAAAAACTGTTTTTT.

The table lists this clone with a few counts. This rearrangement joins TRBV28 to TRBJ1-4; no reliable D call. The CDR3 spans 16 residues. With 2 bases removed from V and 6 bases from J, the gap between germline ends came to 16 bases. The V gene's germline CDR1 is MDHEN and CDR2 SYDVKM. The DNA for the CDR3 is TGTGCCAGCAGTTTACGGGTTATGTCTCGGGATGAAAAACTGTTTTTT. This translates into CASSLRVMSRDEKLFF.

The chain links TRBV25-1 to TRBJ1-4; TRBD1 is a possible D gene (5 bases). V was pared by 1 base and J by 8 bases, with 20 bases between. The V gene's germline CDR1 is MGHDK and CDR2 SYGVNS. The CDR3 spans 17 residues. For the CDR3, the DNA is TGTGCCAGCAGTGAATCTGGGGGTGCGGGGACCCGAGAAAAACTGTTTTTT. It encodes CASSESGGAGTREKLFF.

V and J are TRBV6-1 and TRBJ1-3, with a possible D match to TRBD1 (6 bases). Germline V gene data show CDR1 as MNHNS and CDR2 as SASEGT. The CDR3 length is 15 residues. Trimming removed 2 bases at V and 3 bases at J, with 11 bases between. The CDR3 region is CASSEFQGNGNTIYF. The CDR3 DNA reads TGTGCCAGCAGTGAATTCCAGGGGAATGGAAACACCATATATTTT.

The rearrangement joins TRBV2 to TRBJ2-5; possibly TRBD1 or TRBD2 for D (5 bases each). V was shortened by 9 bases and J by 7 bases, with 21 bases between the two germline ends. The germline CDR1 and CDR2 sequences are SNHLY and FYNNEI. The CDR3 length is 14 residues. This CDR3 reads CASQYLGTSGTQYF. The CDR3 DNA reads TGTGCCAGTCAGTACTTGGGGACCTCGGGGACCCAGTACTTC.

The chain uses TRBV27 and TRBJ1-5; TRBD1 agrees at 12 bases. The CDR3 extends over 14 amino acids. Germline V gene lookup returns CDR1 MNHEY and CDR2 SMNVEV (reference sequence). After removal of 6 bases from V and 6 bases from J, the junction contained 3 bases not matched to a gene. The CDR3 nucleotides read TGTGCCAGCAGCGGGACAGGGGGCGGTCAGCCCCAGCATTTT. This codes for CASSGTGGGQPQHF.

This clone was found once. This rearrangement joins TRBV7-8 to TRBJ2-3; D remains ambiguous. Germline V gene data show CDR1 as SGHVS and CDR2 as FQNEAQ. Trimming removed 4 bases from V and 11 bases from J, with 13 bases in between. The CDR3 has 12 residues. This chain's CDR3 is CASSSESPVQYF. In DNA form, the CDR3 reads TGTGCCAGCAGCTCCGAATCCCCTGTGCAGTATTTT.

This sequence joins TRBV7-2 and TRBJ2-1, with D perhaps matching TRBD1 (5 bases). CDR1 SGHTA and CDR2 FQGNSA come from the germline V gene. This CDR3 comprises 14 residues. V was pared by 5 bases and J by 8 bases, with 16 bases between. The CDR3 coding sequence is TGTGCCAGCAGCCGTCTAGATCCCAGGGATGAGCAGTTCTTC. Protein sequence: CASSRLDPRDEQFF.

This clone occurred once. V is TRBV4-1 and J is TRBJ1-1, with 8 bases matching TRBD1. V dropped 4 bases and J dropped 5; count of bases not matched to a gene: 9. Germline CDR1 and CDR2: MGHRA and YSYEKL. This CDR3 region has 15 residues. CDR3 region: CASSPGQGSDTEAFF. In nucleotides, the CDR3 is TGCGCCAGCAGCCCTGGACAGGGATCGGATACTGAAGCTTTCTTT.

The chain couples TRBV14 to TRBJ2-5, with 9 bases identical to TRBD1. The CDR3 loop spans 14 amino acids. CDR1 is SGHDN and CDR2 is FVKESK in the germline V gene. J lost 7 bases, V lost 3 bases, and 6 bases had no gene match. The CDR3 region has the DNA TGTGCCAGCAGCCAGACCGGGACAGGGCGGACCCAGTACTTC. It encodes CASSQTGTGRTQYF.

The V and J genes are TRBV12-3 or TRBV12-4 and TRBJ1-2; D may be TRBD1 (5 bases). The CDR3 spans 12 residues. The V end was cut by 3 bases, the J end by 8 bases, with 10 bases between. CDR3 sequence (DNA): TGTGCCAGCAGTTTCACTCGGGGGGGCTACACCTTC. The encoded protein is CASSFTRGGYTF.

This sequence joins TRBV12-3 or TRBV12-4 and TRBJ1-2, with 11 bases matching TRBD1. This CDR3 is 13 amino acids long. The V and J ends lost 1 base and 11 bases, in that order; junction bases with no gene match: 3. In DNA, the CDR3 is TGTGCCAGCAGTTTAGAGGGACAGGGGGGTTACACCTTC. This gives the protein CASSLEGQGGYTF.

The chain combines TRBV6-2 or TRBV6-3 with TRBJ1-5; D unclear. The CDR3 length is 15 residues. Germline V gives CDR1 MNHEY, CDR2 SVGEGT. The germline V and J ends were trimmed by 3 bases and 6 bases, with 15 bases remaining between them. The CDR3 loop reads CASSYGGSGSQPQHF. CDR3 in DNA: TGTGCCAGCAGTTATGGTGGGTCGGGAAGTCAGCCCCAGCATTTT.

This chain links TRBV24-1 with TRBJ2-7; no clear D gene. Trimming cost V 7 bases and J 0 bases, with 12 bases left between them. Germline values: CDR1 KGHDR, CDR2 SFDVKD. The CDR3 contains 14 residues. The CDR3, as DNA: TGTGCCACCAGGTCCAGTCCGAGCTCCTACGAGCAGTACGTC. As protein: CATRSSPSSYEQYV.

To note about this clone: At the DNA level, this CDR3 is encoded by other sequences in the same sample as well. This chain links TRBV29-1 with TRBJ2-1, with D tentatively TRBD2 (5 bases). The CDR3 loop spans 10 amino acids. The V end lost 7 bases, the J end lost 5 bases, and 6 bases lay between the germline ends. The germline V gene encodes CDR1 SQVTM and CDR2 ANQGSEA. The CDR3 loop reads CSGGNNEQFF. In DNA form, the CDR3 reads TGCAGCGGAGGGAACAATGAGCAGTTCTTC.

V and J are TRBV5-1 and TRBJ2-3, with D unclear. Trimming left V 1 base short and J 5 bases short, with 11 bases between. The germline CDR1 and CDR2 sequences are SGHRS and YFSETQ. This CDR3 region has 14 residues. The CDR3 reads CASSLTRVQDTQYF. The CDR3 DNA reads as TGCGCCAGCAGCTTGACAAGGGTGCAAGATACGCAGTATTTT. The full variable domain, its missing parts supplied by reference TRBV5-1 and TRBJ2-3, is KAGVTQTPRYLIKTRGQQVTLSCSPISGHRSVSWYQQTPGQGLQFLFEYFSETQRNKGNFPGRFSGRQFSNSRSEMNVSTLELGDSALYLCASSLTRVQDTQYFGPGTRLTVL.